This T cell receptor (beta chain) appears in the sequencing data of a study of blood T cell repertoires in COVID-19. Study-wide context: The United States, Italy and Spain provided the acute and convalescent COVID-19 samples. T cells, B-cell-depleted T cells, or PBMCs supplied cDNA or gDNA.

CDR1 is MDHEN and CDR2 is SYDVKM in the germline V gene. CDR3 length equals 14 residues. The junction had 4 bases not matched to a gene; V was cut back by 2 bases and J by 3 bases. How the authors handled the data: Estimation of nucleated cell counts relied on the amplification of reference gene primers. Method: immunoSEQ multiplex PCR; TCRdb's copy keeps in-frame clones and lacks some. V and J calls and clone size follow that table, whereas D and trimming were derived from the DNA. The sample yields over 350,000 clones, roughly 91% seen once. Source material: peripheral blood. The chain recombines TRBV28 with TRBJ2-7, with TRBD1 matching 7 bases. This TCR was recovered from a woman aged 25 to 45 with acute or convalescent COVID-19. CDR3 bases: TGTGCCAGCAGTTTAACCGGACAGGTCTACGAGCAGTACTTC. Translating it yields CASSLTGQVYEQYF.